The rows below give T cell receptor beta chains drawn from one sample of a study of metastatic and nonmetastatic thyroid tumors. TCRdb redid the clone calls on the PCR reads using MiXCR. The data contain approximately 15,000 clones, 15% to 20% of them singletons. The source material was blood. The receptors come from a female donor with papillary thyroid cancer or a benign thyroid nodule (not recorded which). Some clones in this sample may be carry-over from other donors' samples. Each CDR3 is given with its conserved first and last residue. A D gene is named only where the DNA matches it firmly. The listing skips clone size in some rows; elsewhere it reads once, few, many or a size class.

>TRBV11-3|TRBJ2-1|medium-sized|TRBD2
CASSSGLANNEQFF
TGTGCCAGCAGCTCGGGACTAGCTAACAATGAGCAGTTCTTC
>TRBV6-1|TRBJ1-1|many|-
CASSPDTYTEAFF
TGTGCCAGCAGCCCCGACACCTACACTGAAGCTTTCTTT
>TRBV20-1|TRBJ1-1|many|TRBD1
CSAPRQGGTEAFF
TGCAGTGCCCCAAGACAGGGTGGGACTGAAGCTTTCTTT
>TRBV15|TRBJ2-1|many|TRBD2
CATSRLAGLNNEQFF
TGTGCCACCAGCAGGCTAGCGGGACTAAACAATGAGCAGTTCTTC
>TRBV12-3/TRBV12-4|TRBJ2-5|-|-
CASSPQWTQETQYF
TGTGCCAGCAGTCCCCAGTGGACGCAAGAGACCCAGTACTTC
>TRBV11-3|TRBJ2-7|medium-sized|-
CASSLDRNEQYF
TGTGCCAGCAGCTTAGATCGAAACGAGCAGTACTTC
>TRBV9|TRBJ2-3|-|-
CASWVGPLDTQYF
TGTGCCAGCTGGGTAGGGCCACTAGATACGCAGTATTTT
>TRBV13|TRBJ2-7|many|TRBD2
CASSSQGLARDYEQYF
TGTGCCAGCAGCAGCCAGGGACTAGCGAGGGACTACGAGCAGTACTTC
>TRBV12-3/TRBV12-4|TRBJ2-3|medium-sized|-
CASSNYMGTDTQYF
TGTGCCAGCAGTAATTATATGGGCACAGATACGCAGTATTTT
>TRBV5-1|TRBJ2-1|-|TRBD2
CASSLGLALSSYNEQFF
TGCGCCAGCAGCTTGGGACTAGCGCTGAGCTCCTACAATGAGCAGTTCTTC
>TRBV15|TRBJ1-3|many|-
CATTFGSGNTIYF
TGTGCCACGACCTTTGGGTCTGGAAACACCATATATTTT
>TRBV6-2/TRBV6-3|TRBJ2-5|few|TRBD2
CASSPSGGAGETQYF
TGTGCCAGCAGTCCTAGCGGGGGGGCCGGGGAGACCCAGTACTTC
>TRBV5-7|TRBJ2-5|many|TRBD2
CASTSEGSAGGRETQYF
TGTGCCAGCACCTCGGAGGGGTCGGCGGGAGGGCGAGAGACCCAGTACTTC
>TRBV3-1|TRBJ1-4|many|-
CASSQVGLRTYGQQKLFF
TGTGCCAGCAGCCAAGTAGGGTTGAGGACCTACGGACAGCAAAAACTGTTTTTT
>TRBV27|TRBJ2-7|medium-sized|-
CASSLAPLGPILGYEQYF
TGTGCCAGCAGTTTAGCCCCCCTGGGGCCAATTTTAGGCTACGAGCAGTACTTC
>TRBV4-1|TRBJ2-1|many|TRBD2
CASSPAASGTHNEQFF
TGCGCCAGCAGCCCGGCAGCTAGCGGGACACACAATGAGCAGTTCTTC
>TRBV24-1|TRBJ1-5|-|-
CATSDAAGTASNQPQHF
TGTGCCACCAGTGATGCCGCAGGGACGGCTAGCAATCAGCCCCAGCATTTT
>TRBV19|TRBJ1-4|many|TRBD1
CASSMRQGNEKLFF
TGTGCCAGTAGTATGAGACAGGGGAATGAAAAACTGTTTTTT
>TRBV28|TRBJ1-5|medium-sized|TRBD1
CASSPLDRRVQPQHF
TGTGCCAGCAGTCCGTTGGACAGGAGGGTTCAGCCCCAGCATTTT
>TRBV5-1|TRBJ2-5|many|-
CASSLIGGGLETQYF
TGCGCCAGCAGCTTGATAGGCGGAGGGTTGGAGACCCAGTACTTC
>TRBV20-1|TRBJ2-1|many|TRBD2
CSAFTSGISYNEQFF
TGCAGTGCTTTTACTAGCGGTATATCCTACAATGAGCAGTTTTTC
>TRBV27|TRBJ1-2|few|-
CASSQEGNYGYTF
TGTGCCAGCAGCCAGGAGGGTAACTATGGCTACACCTTC
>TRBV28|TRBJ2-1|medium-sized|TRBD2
CASTPTSGSHNEQFF
TGTGCCAGCACCCCGACTAGCGGGAGCCACAATGAGCAGTTCTTC
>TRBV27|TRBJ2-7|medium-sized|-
CASSEQGGGEQYF
TGTGCCAGCAGTGAACAGGGAGGAGGCGAGCAGTACTTC
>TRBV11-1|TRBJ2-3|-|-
CATVGGITSTDTQYF
TGTGCTACCGTCGGCGGGATCACTAGCACAGATACGCAGTATTTT
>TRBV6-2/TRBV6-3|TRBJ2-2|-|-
CASITVFFTGELFF
TGTGCCAGCATTACAGTATTTTTCACCGGGGAGCTGTTTTTT
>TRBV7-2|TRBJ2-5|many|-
CASSLVSGEETQYF
TGTGCCAGCAGCTTAGTGTCAGGGGAGGAGACCCAGTACTTC
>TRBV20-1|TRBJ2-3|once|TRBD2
CSARVAGGPPDTQYF
TGCAGTGCGCGGGTAGCGGGAGGGCCCCCAGATACGCAGTATTTT